A single sample gave rise to the 2 T cell receptor beta chains below, sequenced in a study of immune evolution from preneoplasia to lung adenocarcinoma. The data were produced by immunoSEQ multiplex PCR, yet TCRdb's version contains in-frame clones alone and is incomplete. In the table there are some 2,400 clones, approximately 80% of which are singletons. The material sequenced was FFPE lung adenocarcinoma in situ tissue. The receptors were gathered from an older person with lung adenocarcinoma.

V gene TRBV28 combines with J gene TRBJ2-7, with 9 nucleotides matching TRBD2. The J segment lost 3 bases and the V segment lost 5 bases, leaving 8 bases of the junction unmatched. Germline lookup yields CDR1 MDHEN and CDR2 SYDVKM. CDR3 length: 15 amino acids. The CDR3: CASSPSGRPNYEQYF. Written as DNA, the CDR3 is TGTGCCAGCAGTCCCAGCGGGAGGCCTAACTACGAGCAGTACTTC.

This clone was observed a few times. The chain is built from TRBV10-3 and TRBJ2-1; no clear D gene. V was cut by 2 bases and J by 0 bases, with 11 bases left in between. Germline CDR1 and CDR2: ENHRY and SYGVKD. This CDR3 has 16 residues. Here the CDR3 reads CAISEPTESSYNEQFF. The CDR3 DNA reads TGTGCCATCAGTGAGCCGACCGAGAGCTCCTACAATGAGCAGTTCTTC.